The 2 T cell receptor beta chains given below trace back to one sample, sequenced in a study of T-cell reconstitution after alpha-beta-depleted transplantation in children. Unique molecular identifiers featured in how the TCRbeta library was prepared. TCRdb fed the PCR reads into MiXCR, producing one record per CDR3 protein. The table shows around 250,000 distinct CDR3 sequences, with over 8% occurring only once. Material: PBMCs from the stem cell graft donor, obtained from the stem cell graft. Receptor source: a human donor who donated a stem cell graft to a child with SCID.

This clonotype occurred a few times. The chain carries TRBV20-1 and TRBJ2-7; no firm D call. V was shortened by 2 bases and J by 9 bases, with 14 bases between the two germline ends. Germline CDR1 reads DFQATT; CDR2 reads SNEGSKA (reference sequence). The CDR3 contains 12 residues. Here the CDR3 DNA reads TGCAGTGCTAGACATCTCGACTTGGGGCAGTACTTC. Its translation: CSARHLDLGQYF.

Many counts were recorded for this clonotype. CDR3: CASRGTGTNTEAFF. As DNA, the CDR3 is TGTGCCAGCAGAGGGACAGGAACTAACACTGAAGCTTTCTTT. V and J are TRBV6-5 and TRBJ1-1; 8 bases line up with TRBD1. The germline CDR1 and CDR2 sequences are MNHEY and SVGAGI. The CDR3 is 14 amino acids. J was trimmed by 2 bases and V by 6 bases; bases with no gene match: 5.